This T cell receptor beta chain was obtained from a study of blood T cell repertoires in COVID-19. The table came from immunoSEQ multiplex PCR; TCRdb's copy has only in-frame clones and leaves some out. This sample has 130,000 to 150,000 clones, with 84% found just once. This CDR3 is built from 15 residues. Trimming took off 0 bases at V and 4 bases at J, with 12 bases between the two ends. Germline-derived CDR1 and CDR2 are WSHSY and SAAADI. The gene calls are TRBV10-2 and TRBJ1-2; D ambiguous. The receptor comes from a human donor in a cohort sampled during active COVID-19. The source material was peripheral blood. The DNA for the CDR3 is TGCGCCAGCAGTGAGTCGGGAGGGAGCGGCTATGGCTACACCTTC. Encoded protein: CASSESGGSGYGYTF.